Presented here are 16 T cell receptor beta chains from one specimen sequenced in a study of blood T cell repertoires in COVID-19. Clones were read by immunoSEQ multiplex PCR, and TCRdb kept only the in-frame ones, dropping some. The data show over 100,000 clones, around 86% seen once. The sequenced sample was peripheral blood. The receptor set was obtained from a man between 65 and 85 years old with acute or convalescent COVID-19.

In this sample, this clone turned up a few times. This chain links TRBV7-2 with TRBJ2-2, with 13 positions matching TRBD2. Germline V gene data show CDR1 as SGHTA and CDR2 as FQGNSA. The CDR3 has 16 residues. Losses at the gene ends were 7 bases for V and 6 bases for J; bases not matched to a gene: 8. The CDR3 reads CASTPRLAGGSGELFF. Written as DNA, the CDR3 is TGTGCCAGCACTCCAAGACTAGCGGGAGGTTCCGGGGAGCTGTTTTTT.

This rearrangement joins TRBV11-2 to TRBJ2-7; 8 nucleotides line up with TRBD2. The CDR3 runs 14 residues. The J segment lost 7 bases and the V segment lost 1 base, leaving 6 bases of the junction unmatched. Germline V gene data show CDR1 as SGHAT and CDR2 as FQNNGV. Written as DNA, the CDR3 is TGTGCCAGCAGCTTAGGCGGGAGGTCTTGGGAGCAGTACTTC. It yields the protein CASSLGGRSWEQYF.

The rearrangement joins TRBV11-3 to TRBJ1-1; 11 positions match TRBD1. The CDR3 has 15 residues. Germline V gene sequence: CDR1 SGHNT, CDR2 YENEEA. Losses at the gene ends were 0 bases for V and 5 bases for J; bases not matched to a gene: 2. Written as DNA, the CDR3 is TGTGCCAGCAGCTTAGACGGGACAGGGGGTACTGAAGCTTTCTTT. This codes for CASSLDGTGGTEAFF.

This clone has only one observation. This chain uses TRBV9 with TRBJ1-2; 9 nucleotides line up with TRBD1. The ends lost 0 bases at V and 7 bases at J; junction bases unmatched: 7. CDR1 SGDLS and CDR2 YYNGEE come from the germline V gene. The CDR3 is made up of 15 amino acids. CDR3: CASSVGSGQGRGYTF. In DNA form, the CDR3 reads TGTGCCAGCAGCGTAGGGTCGGGACAGGGACGTGGCTACACCTTC.

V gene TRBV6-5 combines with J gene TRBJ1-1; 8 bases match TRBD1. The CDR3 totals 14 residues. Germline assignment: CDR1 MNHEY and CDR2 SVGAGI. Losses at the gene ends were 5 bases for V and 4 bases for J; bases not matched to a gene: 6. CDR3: CASSRTGTSTEAFF. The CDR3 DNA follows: TGTGCCAGCAGTCGGACAGGGACGAGCACTGAAGCTTTCTTT.

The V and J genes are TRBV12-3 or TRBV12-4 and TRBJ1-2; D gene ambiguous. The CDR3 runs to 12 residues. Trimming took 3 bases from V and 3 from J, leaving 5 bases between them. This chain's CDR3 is CASSFGDYGYTF. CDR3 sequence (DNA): TGTGCCAGCAGTTTCGGGGACTATGGCTACACCTTC.

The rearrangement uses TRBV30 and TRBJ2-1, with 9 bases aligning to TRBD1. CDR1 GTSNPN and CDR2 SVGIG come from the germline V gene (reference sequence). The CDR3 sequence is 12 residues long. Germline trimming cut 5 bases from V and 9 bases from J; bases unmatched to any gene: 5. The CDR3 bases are TGTGCCTGGGGGACAGGGTTCGGTGAGCAGTTCTTC. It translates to CAWGTGFGEQFF.

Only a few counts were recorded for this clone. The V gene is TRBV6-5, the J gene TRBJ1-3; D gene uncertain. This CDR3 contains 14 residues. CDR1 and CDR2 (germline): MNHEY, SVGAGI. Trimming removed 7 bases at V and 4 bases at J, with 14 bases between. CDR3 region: CASNDPGEGNTIYF. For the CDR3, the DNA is TGTGCCAGCAACGACCCGGGAGAAGGAAACACCATATATTTT.

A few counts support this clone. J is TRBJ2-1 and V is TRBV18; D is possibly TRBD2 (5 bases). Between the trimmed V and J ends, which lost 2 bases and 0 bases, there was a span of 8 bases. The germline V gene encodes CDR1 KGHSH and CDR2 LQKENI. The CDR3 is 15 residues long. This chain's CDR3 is CASSPGLVSYNEQFF. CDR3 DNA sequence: TGTGCCAGCTCACCAGGACTGGTCTCCTACAATGAGCAGTTCTTC.

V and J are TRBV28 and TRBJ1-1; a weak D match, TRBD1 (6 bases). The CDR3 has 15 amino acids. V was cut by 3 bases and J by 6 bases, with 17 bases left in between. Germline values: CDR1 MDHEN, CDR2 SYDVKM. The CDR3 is CASSFYREGRAEAFF. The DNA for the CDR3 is TGTGCCAGCAGTTTTTACAGGGAGGGAAGAGCTGAAGCTTTCTTT.

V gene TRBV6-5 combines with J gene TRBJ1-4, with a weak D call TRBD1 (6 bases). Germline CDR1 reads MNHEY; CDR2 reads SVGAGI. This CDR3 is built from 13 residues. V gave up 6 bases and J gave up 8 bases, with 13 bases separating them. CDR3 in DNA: TGTGCCAGCAGCGGGGGGCCGGGGGAAAAACTGTTTTTT. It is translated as CASSGGPGEKLFF.

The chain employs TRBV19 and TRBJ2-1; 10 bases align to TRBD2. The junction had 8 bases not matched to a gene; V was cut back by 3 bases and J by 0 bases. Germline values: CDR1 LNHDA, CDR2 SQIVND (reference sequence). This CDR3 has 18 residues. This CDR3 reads CASSMGAGGSSSYNEQFF. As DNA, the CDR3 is TGTGCCAGTAGTATGGGAGCGGGGGGGTCCAGCTCCTACAATGAGCAGTTCTTC.

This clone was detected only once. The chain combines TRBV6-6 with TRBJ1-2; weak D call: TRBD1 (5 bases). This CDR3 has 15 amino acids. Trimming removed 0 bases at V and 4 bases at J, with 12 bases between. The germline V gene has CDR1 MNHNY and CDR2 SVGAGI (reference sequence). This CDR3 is CASSYSQEGLYGYTF. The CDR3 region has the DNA TGTGCCAGCAGTTACTCTCAGGAGGGGCTCTATGGCTACACCTTC.

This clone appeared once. The CDR3 DNA is TGTGCCAGCAGTTCGTCAGTATCCTACGAGCAGTACTTC. This encodes CASSSSVSYEQYF. The chain links TRBV6-5 to TRBJ2-7; unclear D gene. Germline-derived CDR1 and CDR2 are MNHEY and SVGAGI. V was clipped by 4 bases and J by 1 base, with 8 bases between them. The CDR3 runs to 13 residues.

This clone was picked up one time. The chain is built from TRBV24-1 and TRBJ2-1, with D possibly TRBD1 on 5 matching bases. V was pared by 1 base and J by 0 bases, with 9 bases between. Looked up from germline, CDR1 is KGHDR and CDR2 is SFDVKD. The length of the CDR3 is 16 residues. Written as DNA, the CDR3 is TGTGCCACCAGTGATTTAGGGGCGAACTCCTACAATGAGCAGTTCTTC. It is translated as CATSDLGANSYNEQFF.

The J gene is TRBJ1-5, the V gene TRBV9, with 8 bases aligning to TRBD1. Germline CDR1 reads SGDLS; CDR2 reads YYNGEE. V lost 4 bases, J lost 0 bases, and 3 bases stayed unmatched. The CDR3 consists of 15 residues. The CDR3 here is CASSPTGGSNQPQHF. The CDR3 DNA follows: TGTGCCAGCAGCCCAACAGGGGGTAGCAATCAGCCCCAGCATTTT.